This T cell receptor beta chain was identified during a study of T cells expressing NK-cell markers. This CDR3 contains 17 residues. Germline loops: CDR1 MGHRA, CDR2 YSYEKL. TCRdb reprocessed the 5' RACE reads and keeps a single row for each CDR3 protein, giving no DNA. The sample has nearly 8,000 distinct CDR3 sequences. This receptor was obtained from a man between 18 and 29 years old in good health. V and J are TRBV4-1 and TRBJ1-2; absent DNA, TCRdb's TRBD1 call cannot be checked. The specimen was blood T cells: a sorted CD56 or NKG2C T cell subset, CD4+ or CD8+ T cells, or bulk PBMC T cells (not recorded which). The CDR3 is CASSQELIQEEGYGYTF.